The clone carrying this T cell receptor (beta chain) has more than one count but fewer than ten. Its target is unknown. This entry belongs to a study of CD8 T cells in ankylosing spondylitis. Findings and limits, study-wide: Previously reported in reactive arthritis synovial fluid and blood were some of the motif variants. Clones linked to disease were reported to show significant enrichment in matched ankylosing spondylitis synovial fluid.

TCRdb fed the 5' RACE reads into MiXCR, producing one record per CDR3 protein. The sample includes over 150,000 distinct CDR3 sequences, about 13% of them seen just once. The germline V gene encodes CDR1 SNHLY and CDR2 FYNNEI. This CDR3 spans 14 amino acids. V lost 8 bases and J lost 1, with 14 bases in between. The chain is built from TRBV2 and TRBJ2-5; D is uncertain. Sequencing was performed on blood, either unsorted or a sorted T cell fraction (not recorded which). The TCR comes from a male donor with ankylosing spondylitis or in good health (not recorded which). The CDR3 spells CASGGGYFQETQYF. CDR3 nucleotides: TGTGCCAGCGGTGGCGGCTACTTCCAAGAGACCCAGTACTTC. The whole variable domain, remainder taken from reference TRBV2 and TRBJ2-5, is EPEVTQTPSHQVTQMGQEVILRCVPISNHLYFYWYRQILGQKVEFLVSFYNNEISEKSEIFDDQFSVERPDGSNFTLKIRSTKLEDSAMYFCASGGGYFQETQYFGPGTRLLVL.